These 13 T cell receptor beta chains were all obtained from the same sample, sequenced in a study of OX40 agonist ivuxolimab in advanced cancers. Produced via immunoSEQ multiplex PCR; TCRdb's table is partial and in-frame only. Here the sample spans tens of thousands of clones, about four fifths being singletons. Sequences were derived from CD4+ or CD8+ T cells sorted from blood, sampled in a trial of the OX40 agonist ivuxolimab. The receptors derive from an adult with an advanced solid tumor such as melanoma, head and neck, liver or kidney cancer.

The V and J genes are TRBV2 and TRBJ1-4; 8 nucleotides match TRBD1. There are 14 residues in the CDR3. The trim removed 6 bases at V and 5 bases at J, leaving 5 bases unmatched. The germline CDR1 and CDR2 sequences are SNHLY and FYNNEI. The CDR3 nucleotides read TGTGCCAGCAGATATACAGGGGGGAATGAAAAACTGTTTTTT. Protein product: CASRYTGGNEKLFF.

J is TRBJ2-5 and V is TRBV5-1; TRBD2 aligns across 11 bases. The V and J ends lost 4 bases and 2 bases, in that order; junction bases with no gene match: 4. Germline lookup yields CDR1 SGHRS and CDR2 YFSETQ. CDR3 length: 15 amino acids. CDR3: CASSLRLAGQETQYF. Written as DNA, the CDR3 is TGCGCCAGCAGCCTGAGACTAGCGGGGCAAGAGACCCAGTACTTC.

This chain joins TRBV27 and TRBJ2-7, with 7 bases lining up with TRBD1. After removal of 7 bases from V and 0 bases from J, the junction contained 6 bases not matched to a gene. The CDR3 has 14 residues. Germline V lookup: CDR1 MNHEY, CDR2 SMNVEV (reference sequence). DNA of the CDR3: TGTGCCAGCAACCCGACAGGGAGCTCCTACGAGCAGTACTTC. Encoded protein: CASNPTGSSYEQYF.

This clone was observed once. J is TRBJ2-7 and V is TRBV9; possibly TRBD1 for D (6 bases). Trimming cost V 4 bases and J 3 bases, with 8 bases left between them. This CDR3 contains 12 residues. In germline, CDR1 is SGDLS, CDR2 YYNGEE. For the CDR3, the DNA is TGTGCCAGCAGCCCAGGGGACTACGAGCAGTACTTC. Translating it yields CASSPGDYEQYF.

The rearrangement uses TRBV29-1 and TRBJ2-1; no firm D call. Germline CDR1 and CDR2: SQVTM and ANQGSEA. V was clipped by 4 bases and J by 3 bases, with 7 bases between them. This CDR3 has 12 residues. The CDR3 reads CSVGNSYNEQFF. For the CDR3, the DNA is TGCAGCGTTGGTAACAGCTACAATGAGCAGTTCTTC.

The gene calls are TRBV7-8 and TRBJ2-7, with D possibly being TRBD2 (7 bases). CDR1 SGHVS and CDR2 FQNEAQ come from the germline V gene. V lost 3 bases and J lost 6, with 15 bases in between. The CDR3 loop spans 14 amino acids. CDR3 in amino acids: CASSFTMGGREQYF. The CDR3 DNA follows: TGTGCCAGCAGCTTCACCATGGGGGGGCGCGAGCAGTACTTC. Complete variable domain (other parts from reference TRBV7-8 and TRBJ2-7): GAGVSQSPRYKVAKRGQDVALRCDPISGHVSLFWYQQALGQGPEFLTYFQNEAQLDKSGLPSDRFFAERPEGSVSTLKIQRTQQEDSAVYLCASSFTMGGREQYFGPGTRLTVT.

This clone is judged medium-sized. The chain combines TRBV5-4 with TRBJ1-4; maybe TRBD1 (6 bases). From germline, CDR1 is SGHNT and CDR2 YYREEE (reference sequence). The V gene lost 4 bases and the J gene lost 14 bases, with 18 bases spanning the gap. This CDR3 is built from 13 residues. The CDR3 nucleotides are TGTGCCAGCAGCAAGGACAACCGGGACAAGCTGTTTTTT. Protein product: CASSKDNRDKLFF.

This clone was seen once. The V and J genes are TRBV28 and TRBJ2-1; D might be TRBD1 or TRBD2, each matching 7 bases. The length of the CDR3 is 14 residues. The germline gives CDR1 MDHEN, CDR2 SYDVKM. Trimming stripped 3 bases from V and 7 bases from J, with 13 bases between. In DNA form, the CDR3 reads TGTGCCAGCAGTTTTTTCCAGGGGGGGAATGAGCAGTTCTTC. Translating it yields CASSFFQGGNEQFF.

The gene calls are TRBV28 and TRBJ2-3; no clear D gene. This CDR3 has 14 residues. Germline-derived CDR1 and CDR2 are MDHEN and SYDVKM. The germline V and J ends were trimmed by 5 bases and 6 bases, with 15 bases remaining between them. The CDR3 nucleotides read TGTGCCAGCAGTACACCCAGAGGTGGGGATACGCAGTATTTT. It codes for CASSTPRGGDTQYF.

This rearrangement joins TRBV4-1 to TRBJ2-7; tentative D call: TRBD2 (6 bases). This CDR3 comprises 15 residues. Germline values: CDR1 MGHRA, CDR2 YSYEKL. Deletions cut 1 base from V and 1 base from J, with 11 bases between. The CDR3 is CASSQVRGNSYEQYF. The CDR3, as DNA: TGCGCCAGCAGCCAAGTGCGGGGAAATTCCTACGAGCAGTACTTC.

This chain joins TRBV30 and TRBJ1-2; D is perhaps TRBD1 (6 bases). Germline-derived CDR1 and CDR2 are GTSNPN and SVGIG (reference sequence). The CDR3 length is 14 residues. V shed 4 bases and J shed 8 bases, with 20 bases lying between them. The CDR3 protein is CAWTPTGPRGGYTF. Here the CDR3 DNA reads TGTGCCTGGACTCCAACAGGGCCTCGGGGAGGCTACACCTTC.

The chain employs TRBV7-9 and TRBJ1-2; D ambiguous. This CDR3 spans 12 amino acids. Per germline, CDR1 SEHNR and CDR2 FQNEAQ (reference sequence). Trimming removed 1 base at V and 8 bases at J, with 8 bases between. CDR3 nucleotide sequence: TGTGCCAGCAGCTTAGGTTCGGAGGGCTACACCTTC. Translating it yields CASSLGSEGYTF.

The rearrangement joins TRBV6-1 to TRBJ2-1, with D tentatively TRBD1 (6 bases). V lost 0 bases, J lost 2 bases, and 14 bases lay in between. From germline, CDR1 is MNHNS and CDR2 SASEGT. The CDR3 is made up of 17 amino acids. CDR3 in DNA: TGTGCCAGCAGTGAAGCAGGGGGAGTAGCGACCTACAATGAGCAGTTCTTC. Protein sequence: CASSEAGGVATYNEQFF.